The 32 T cell receptor beta chains below were found in one sample sequenced in a study of regulatory T cells in long-lasting Graves disease. Regarding time point: newly diagnosed GD, antithyroid drugs for less than 3 months. Construction of the TCR library relied on RNA isolated from PBMCs. HTBI primers from iRepertoire and Arm-PCR of CDR3 regions yielded the TCR beta libraries. TCRdb reanalysed the multiplex PCR reads using MiXCR and keeps one entry per CDR3 protein. The sample lists roughly 400,000 distinct CDR3 sequences, around 17% occurring once. These data were likewise used in another study, on T cells in Graves' hyperthyroidism and ophthalmopathy.

Sequenced here: peripheral blood mononuclear cells (PBMCs), sampled at new diagnosis, from a patient treated with antithyroid drugs. Receptor source: a woman between 18 and 29 years old with Graves disease.

This clonotype has ten or more counts. The J gene is TRBJ1-1, the V gene TRBV28; D is perhaps TRBD1 (5 bases). The germline V and J ends were trimmed by 4 bases and 7 bases, with 16 bases remaining between them. Germline loops: CDR1 MDHEN, CDR2 SYDVKM. The CDR3 sequence is 14 residues long. CDR3 residues: CASSSDLTDNEAFF. The CDR3 DNA reads TGTGCCAGCAGTTCCGACCTGACAGATAATGAAGCTTTCTTT. Using reference TRBV28 and TRBJ1-1 for the parts outside the CDR3, the full variable domain is DVKVTQSSRYLVKRTGEKVFLECVQDMDHENMFWYRQDPGLGLRLIYFSYDVKMKEKGDIPEGYSVSREKKERFSLILESASTNQTSMYLCASSSDLTDNEAFFGQGTRLTVV.

This clonotype was recorded once. V and J are TRBV3-1 and TRBJ2-1; TRBD2 agrees at 12 bases. CDR3 length equals 14 residues. The V gene end was trimmed by 3 bases and the J gene end by 8 bases; junction bases not matched to a gene: 2. Germline CDR1 reads LGHDT; CDR2 reads YNNKEL (reference sequence). CDR3 nucleotides: TGTGCCAGCAGCCAGACTAGCGGGAGACATGAGCAGTTCTTC. As protein: CASSQTSGRHEQFF.

This clonotype was recorded a few times. The J gene is TRBJ1-1, the V gene TRBV7-9; D may be TRBD1 (5 bases). The length of the CDR3 is 13 residues. CDR1 and CDR2 (germline): SEHNR, FQNEAQ (reference sequence). Trimming removed 7 bases from V and 1 base from J, with 10 bases in between. CDR3 bases: TGTGCCAGCACCTTCACAGGGAACACTGAAGCTTTCTTT. Protein product: CASTFTGNTEAFF.

This clonotype appeared a few times. This chain connects TRBV2 to TRBJ2-5, with D maybe TRBD2 (6 bases). Trimming removed 10 bases from V and 7 bases from J, with 19 bases in between. The germline gives CDR1 SNHLY, CDR2 FYNNEI. The length of the CDR3 is 13 residues. The DNA of the CDR3 is TGTGCCATCCGGGTCCCGGGAGAGGGGACCCAGTACTTC. Translation gives CAIRVPGEGTQYF.

Note on this clonotype: A much larger clone sits a single nucleotide away, making a read error possible. The chain couples TRBV30 to TRBJ1-5; D is undetermined. There are 15 residues in the CDR3. CDR1 GTSNPN and CDR2 SVGIG come from the germline V gene (reference sequence). With 0 bases removed from V and 4 bases from J, the gap between germline ends came to 13 bases. The CDR3 region has the DNA TGTGCCTGGAGTGTAAGTGTGCCCAGGAATCAGCCCCAGCATTTT. Residues: CAWSVSVPRNQPQHF.

The table lists this clonotype with a few counts. CDR3 sequence reads: CASSTQGSTNEKLFF. The CDR3 DNA is TGTGCCAGCAGCACACAGGGGTCGACTAATGAAAAACTGTTTTTT. The V and J genes are TRBV5-5 and TRBJ1-4, with 7 bases lining up with TRBD1. This CDR3 is 15 amino acids long. Unmatched junction bases numbered 5, after V lost 4 bases and J lost 2 bases. In germline, CDR1 is SGHKS, CDR2 YYEKEE (reference sequence).

The chain uses TRBV9 and TRBJ2-3; TRBD2 matches 10 bases. The ends lost 4 bases at V and 2 bases at J; junction bases unmatched: 7. The germline CDR1 and CDR2 sequences are SGDLS and YYNGEE. The CDR3 is 16 amino acids. DNA of the CDR3: TGTGCCAGCAGCACGGGTCTAGCGGGGGACACAGATACGCAGTATTTT. Amino acid sequence: CASSTGLAGDTDTQYF.

This clonotype was picked up one time. The chain joins TRBV7-9 to TRBJ1-3; D might be TRBD1 (6 bases). From germline, CDR1 is SEHNR and CDR2 FQNEAQ (reference sequence). V lost 5 bases and J lost 2, with 13 bases in between. This CDR3 is built from 15 residues. The CDR3 here is CASSRQAPAGNTIYF. CDR3 DNA sequence: TGTGCCAGCAGCAGACAGGCGCCAGCTGGAAACACCATATATTTT.

This clonotype appeared a few times. The genes are TRBV6-1 and TRBJ2-1; D is unresolved. This CDR3 has 11 residues. Germline CDR1 reads MNHNS; CDR2 reads SASEGT. Trimming cost V 6 bases and J 10 bases, with 10 bases left between them. DNA for the CDR3: TGTGCCAGCAGCCTAAACCTAGAGCAGTTCTTC. Residues: CASSLNLEQFF.

This clonotype was detected a few times. This rearrangement joins TRBV15 to TRBJ2-3; D uncertain. V was trimmed by 0 bases and J by 0 bases, leaving 7 bases between them. The CDR3 contains 15 residues. In germline, CDR1 is LNHNV, CDR2 YYDKDF (reference sequence). The CDR3 loop reads CATSRESSSTDTQYF. As DNA, the CDR3 is TGTGCCACCAGCAGAGAATCTTCGAGCACAGATACGCAGTATTTT.

The V and J genes are TRBV29-1 and TRBJ1-2, with 9 bases identical to TRBD1. The CDR3 sequence is 12 residues long. Germline V lookup: CDR1 SQVTM, CDR2 ANQGSEA. V shed 6 bases, J shed 6 bases, and the junction held 5 bases outside the gene matches. The CDR3 reads CSVGQGGDGYTF. DNA for the CDR3: TGCAGCGTGGGACAGGGAGGGGATGGCTACACCTTC.

This clonotype was detected many times. J is TRBJ2-7 and V is TRBV28; 11 bases are a match to TRBD2. Germline assignment: CDR1 MDHEN and CDR2 SYDVKM. This CDR3 comprises 15 residues. Trimming at V came to 5 bases and at J to 5 bases, leaving 8 bases not matched to a gene. The CDR3 is CASSASGRSVNEQYF. In nucleotides, the CDR3 is TGTGCCAGCAGTGCTAGCGGGAGGTCCGTAAACGAGCAGTACTTC.

This clonotype showed up just a few times. V gene TRBV30 combines with J gene TRBJ2-7; D is unresolved. V lost 0 bases to trimming and J lost 6 bases, with 12 bases between them. This CDR3 is built from 13 residues. Germline loops: CDR1 GTSNPN, CDR2 SVGIG (reference sequence). CDR3 protein: CAWSVLQASEQYF. In nucleotides, the CDR3 is TGTGCCTGGAGTGTACTTCAGGCCTCCGAGCAGTACTTC.

About this clonotype itself: This CDR3 is missing its conserved last phenylalanine or tryptophan, likely due to a read error. No DNA is shown, since the ends of the CDR3 on it are uncertain; the CDR3 is the one TCRdb lists. This sequence joins TRBV2 and TRBJ2-3; TRBD1, as called in the table, went unchecked against the DNA. Looked up from germline, CDR1 is SNHLY and CDR2 is FYNNEI. Both ends counted, the CDR3 spans 15 residues. CDR3 sequence reads: CASSEYRQGAVEQYS.

The sample holds many counts of this clonotype. The V gene is TRBV7-9, the J gene TRBJ2-1; 10 nucleotides match TRBD2. CDR3 length: 17 residues. V lost 5 bases to trimming and J lost 9 bases; unmatched junction nucleotides: 16. Germline values: CDR1 SEHNR, CDR2 FQNEAQ (reference sequence). The CDR3 sequence is CASSQPRASGSSGEQFF. As DNA, the CDR3 is TGTGCCAGCAGCCAACCCAGGGCTAGCGGGAGCTCCGGTGAGCAGTTCTTC.

This clonotype was found a few times. V is TRBV3-1 and J is TRBJ2-6; TRBD2 matches at 7 bases. This CDR3 is built from 15 residues. Germline values: CDR1 LGHDT, CDR2 YNNKEL (reference sequence). V trimming: 6 bases; J trimming: 4 bases; junction bases outside the gene matches: 6. The CDR3 reads CASSWGRGGANVLTF. Here the CDR3 DNA reads TGTGCCAGCAGTTGGGGGAGGGGCGGGGCCAACGTCCTGACTTTC.

The chain combines TRBV6-1 with TRBJ1-4; possibly TRBD1 for D (5 bases). The germline V and J ends were trimmed by 6 bases and 8 bases, with 19 bases remaining between them. The CDR3 spans 15 residues. CDR1 is MNHNS and CDR2 is SASEGT in the germline V gene. CDR3 loop: CASRIPGTVVEKLFF. The CDR3 DNA sequence: TGTGCCAGCAGAATTCCCGGGACGGTGGTCGAAAAACTGTTTTTT.

This clonotype was recorded many times. The rearrangement uses TRBV30 and TRBJ2-7; 7 bases are a match to TRBD2. The CDR3 runs 17 residues. The V gene's germline CDR1 is GTSNPN and CDR2 SVGIG (reference sequence). V lost 2 bases, J lost 2 bases, and 15 bases stayed unmatched. The CDR3 DNA follows: TGTGCCTGGAGTCCACCTCGGAGGGACTATCTTCCCTACGAGCAGTACTTC. Translation gives CAWSPPRRDYLPYEQYF.

Many counts were recorded for this clonotype. The chain has TRBV27 and TRBJ2-7, with 7 bases lining up with TRBD2. Trimming removed 9 bases from V and 2 bases from J; junction bases left unmatched: 7. CDR1 is MNHEY and CDR2 is SMNVEV in the germline V gene (reference sequence). The CDR3 length is 13 residues. The CDR3 sequence is CARGGGRPYEQYF. Here the CDR3 DNA reads TGTGCCAGGGGGGGGGGGAGACCCTACGAGCAGTACTTC.

CDR3 nucleotides: TGTGCCAGCAGCCAAGGTGGGACTAGCGGGAGCTATGGCGGGGAGCTGTTTTTT. Protein: CASSQGGTSGSYGGELFF. The chain carries TRBV3-2 and TRBJ2-2; the table's D call, TRBD2, has no DNA check behind it. TRBV3-2 is classified as a pseudogene. CDR3 length: 18 amino acids.

This clonotype was counted at least ten times. The chain has TRBV7-3 and TRBJ2-1; 13 nucleotides line up with TRBD2. V dropped 5 bases and J dropped 7; count of bases not matched to a gene: 8. Germline V gene lookup returns CDR1 SGHTA and CDR2 FQGTGA. The CDR3 sequence is 16 residues long. The CDR3, as DNA: TGTGCCAGCAGCCCCTCAACTAGCGGGAGGGGTAATGAGCAGTTCTTC. It translates to CASSPSTSGRGNEQFF.

This clonotype has a handful of counts. The chain uses TRBV4-1 and TRBJ1-5; a weak D match, TRBD1 (6 bases). Germline assignment: CDR1 MGHRA and CDR2 YSYEKL. The CDR3 sequence is 15 residues long. Trimming pared 3 bases from V and 7 bases from J, leaving 16 bases between. CDR3 sequence reads: CASSQLGGAGQPQHF. The DNA of the CDR3 is TGCGCCAGCAGCCAGCTGGGGGGGGCTGGACAGCCCCAGCATTTT.

This clonotype occurred many times. The chain joins TRBV6-2 or TRBV6-3 to TRBJ2-7, with TRBD1 matching 7 bases. V lost 2 bases to trimming and J lost 0 bases; unmatched junction nucleotides: 7. This CDR3 is 16 amino acids long. Germline V gives CDR1 MNHEY, CDR2 SVGEGT. The CDR3 sequence: CASSYPQGVFSYEQYF. The CDR3 DNA reads as TGTGCCAGCAGTTACCCTCAGGGGGTGTTCTCCTACGAGCAGTACTTC.

The sample holds one count of this clonotype. The CDR3 DNA is TGCGCCAGCAGCCCCCCGGGAGGGCCCCCCAGGGAGCTGTTTTTT. Its translation: CASSPPGGPPRELFF. This sequence joins TRBV4-1 and TRBJ2-2, with 8 bases aligning to TRBD2. Trimming at V came to 4 bases and at J to 9 bases, leaving 10 bases not matched to a gene. From germline, CDR1 is MGHRA and CDR2 YSYEKL. The CDR3 has 15 residues.

Many counts were recorded for this clonotype. The chain couples TRBV30 to TRBJ1-3; 7 nucleotides align to TRBD1. CDR1 and CDR2 from the germline V gene are GTSNPN and SVGIG (reference sequence). This CDR3 is 13 amino acids long. With V trimmed by 3 bases and J by 7 bases, 6 bases remained unmatched. DNA of the CDR3: TGTGCCTGGAGCCGGGACAGATATAACACCATATATTTT. Translated: CAWSRDRYNTIYF.

This clonotype showed up many times. V usage is TRBV7-8 and J usage is TRBJ2-2, with 13 positions matching TRBD2. This CDR3 region has 18 residues. The germline gives CDR1 SGHVS, CDR2 FQNEAQ. V lost 2 bases and J lost 6; bases outside the gene matches: 9. In DNA, the CDR3 is TGTGCCAGCAGCTTATCCGGACTAGCGGGAGTGGGGGCCGGGGAGCTGTTTTTT. This encodes CASSLSGLAGVGAGELFF.

In this sample, this clonotype turned up many times. The rearrangement joins TRBV28 to TRBJ2-5; 8 nucleotides match TRBD2. The CDR3 length is 15 residues. The ends lost 1 base at V and 3 bases at J; junction bases unmatched: 4. Germline loops: CDR1 MDHEN, CDR2 SYDVKM. The CDR3: CASSLYGLAKETQYF. CDR3 coding DNA: TGTGCCAGCAGTTTATATGGACTAGCTAAAGAGACCCAGTACTTC.

This clonotype was seen repeatedly, ten times or more. This chain uses TRBV12-3 or TRBV12-4 with TRBJ1-5, with TRBD1 identical over 8 bases. Germline trimming cut 5 bases from V and 2 bases from J; bases unmatched to any gene: 8. The CDR3 totals 16 residues. CDR3 region: CASSQGQGEGNQPQHF. CDR3 DNA sequence: TGTGCCAGCAGTCAAGGACAGGGAGAAGGCAATCAGCCCCAGCATTTT.

The chain joins TRBV12-3 or TRBV12-4 to TRBJ1-6; 7 nucleotides line up with TRBD1. The CDR3 totals 16 residues. V lost 6 bases and J lost 4; bases outside the gene matches: 9. The CDR3 DNA is TGTGCCAGCAGGGCAGGGACAGCACGATATAATTCACCCCTCCACTTT. Encoded protein: CASRAGTARYNSPLHF.

There are a few counts of this clonotype. The chain combines TRBV29-1 with TRBJ1-5; 7 positions match TRBD1. The CDR3 has 15 amino acids. Trimming at V came to 6 bases and at J to 3 bases, leaving 11 bases not matched to a gene. The germline CDR1 and CDR2 sequences are SQVTM and ANQGSEA. The DNA of the CDR3 is TGCAGCGTCGCCCTCGACAGGGACCCCAATCAGCCCCAGCATTTT. It yields the protein CSVALDRDPNQPQHF.

This clonotype has ten or more counts. The chain joins TRBV28 to TRBJ2-1; tentatively, D is TRBD2 (5 bases). V lost 9 bases, J lost 5 bases, and 17 bases lay in between. This CDR3 region has 14 residues. Germline V CDR1 and CDR2: MDHEN, SYDVKM. The DNA of the CDR3 is TGTGCCAGTAGGAACGTGGGAGCGAACAATGAGCAGTTCTTC. Protein product: CASRNVGANNEQFF.

This clonotype was observed many times. The rearrangement joins TRBV6-5 to TRBJ2-3, with 7 nucleotides matching TRBD2. The CDR3 spans 15 residues. The V gene's germline CDR1 is MNHEY and CDR2 SVGAGI. V shed 3 bases, J shed 3 bases, and the junction held 6 bases outside the gene matches. The CDR3 loop is CASSYRASGTDTQYF. DNA for the CDR3: TGTGCCAGCAGTTATCGGGCTAGCGGAACAGATACGCAGTATTTT.